This T cell receptor (beta chain) was sequenced during a study of spatial heterogeneity in lung cancer. Turning to the study itself: Patients with untreated early-stage non-small cell lung cancer, numbering approximately 79, were the donors.

TCRdb reprocessed the 5' RACE reads with MiXCR, giving one entry per CDR3 protein. The sample includes tens of thousands of distinct CDR3 sequences, roughly 19% of them seen just once. The CDR3 is 12 amino acids. The V and J ends lost 5 bases and 9 bases respectively, with 15 bases between them. Germline values: CDR1 DFQATT, CDR2 SNEGSKA (reference sequence). A few counts support this clonotype. Its antigen is still unknown. Time point meaning: blood at routine non-recurrence follow-up after resection. Unsorted whole RNA samples from tumor, nontumor lung or frozen PBMC were sequenced. Study findings and constraints: Ubiquitous expanded tumor TCRs were seen in blood more at resection than at follow-up.

The chain combines TRBV20-1 with TRBJ2-3; D is uncertain. The source was PBMCs, collected at follow-up. The sequence came from a male donor with early-stage non-small cell lung cancer. CDR3: CSASSGSLTQYF. The CDR3 bases are TGCAGTGCTTCCTCAGGTTCCCTGACGCAGTATTTT.